This T cell receptor (beta chain) emerged from a study of T cells in Graves' hyperthyroidism and ophthalmopathy. Amplified regions were TCR beta CDR3 sequences from RNA transcripts. TCR CDR3 underwent first-round RT-PCR with the HTBI primer set. Each CDR3 protein gets one entry after TCRdb re-called the multiplex PCR reads with MiXCR. The sample records about 480,000 distinct CDR3 sequences, 14% being singletons. The V gene lost 0 bases and the J gene lost 0 bases, with 9 bases spanning the gap. Germline V gene data show CDR1 as KGHDR and CDR2 as SFDVKD. The CDR3 loop spans 16 amino acids. Many counts were recorded for this clonotype. Hyperthyroidism patients were newly diagnosed, had disease duration under 2 months, and were aged 18 to 65 years. Every diagnosis used clinical symptoms, serum thyroxine and TRAb, thyroid ultrasound and orbital computed tomography.

Sequencing used blood. This clonotype was sampled from a woman between 18 and 30 years old with Graves' hyperthyroidism. The rearrangement joins TRBV24-1 to TRBJ2-3, with D unclear. The CDR3 DNA is TGTGCCACCAGTGATTTGCTTAGCCCCAGCACAGATACGCAGTATTTT. Residues: CATSDLLSPSTDTQYF.